This T cell receptor (beta chain) was found in a study of T cells in Graves' hyperthyroidism and ophthalmopathy. About the study: Blood from the periphery was taken at initial diagnosis, before any treatment.

The CDR3 runs 15 residues. Germline values: CDR1 SNHLY, CDR2 FYNNEI. Trimming took 6 bases from V and 7 from J, leaving 18 bases between them. The investigators amplified TCR beta CDR3 regions from RNA transcripts. HTBI primers were employed in a first-round RT-PCR of the TCR CDR3. TCRdb used MiXCR to reprocess the multiplex PCR reads, holding one entry per CDR3 protein. This sample has around 600,000 distinct CDR3 sequences, with roughly a sixth found just once. With regard to this clonotype: It may be a read error: a sequence one base away is much more abundant.

Clinical symptoms, serum thyroxine and TRAb, thyroid ultrasound and orbital computed tomography together formed the diagnostic basis. The PBMCs were taken from approximately 11 ml of fresh peripheral blood. The rearrangement uses TRBV2 and TRBJ1-4; a weak D match, TRBD1 (6 bases). The TCR originated in a woman in her thirties or forties with Graves' ophthalmopathy. Sequencing used blood. CDR3 sequence reads: CASRGPTGSGEKLFF. DNA of the CDR3: TGTGCCAGCAGGGGACCTACAGGGTCCGGTGAAAAACTGTTTTTT.